This T cell receptor (beta chain) is drawn from a study of shared clonotypes between healthy human individuals. Only in-frame clones appear in the TCRdb table, and some are missing; sequencing was by immunoSEQ multiplex PCR. This table holds 1.5 million to 2.5 million clones, about 94% found once. V lost 0 bases and J lost 3, with 12 bases in between. Germline V lookup: CDR1 LGHNA, CDR2 YNFKEQ. This CDR3 is built from 15 residues. The naive CD8 population came from CD45RO-negative cells selected for CCR7, without terminally differentiated effector memory CD45RA+ cells. Source material: naive CD8+ T cells sorted from blood. This sequence joins TRBV4-2 and TRBJ2-7; D may be TRBD1 or TRBD2 (5 bases each). This receptor was obtained from a man younger than 30 in good health. Written as DNA, the CDR3 is TGTGCCAGCAGCCAAGATGGCCAGGGAGACTACGAGCAGTACTTC. Its translation is CASSQDGQGDYEQYF.